These T cell receptor beta chains were read from a single sample in a study of OX40 agonist ivuxolimab in advanced cancers. Measured with immunoSEQ multiplex PCR; TCRdb has only the in-frame clones, and not every one. The sample lists tens of thousands of clones; almost 90% were seen once. This sample comprised CD4+ or CD8+ T cells sorted from blood, obtained in a trial of the OX40 agonist ivuxolimab. Source of these receptors: an adult with an advanced solid tumor such as melanoma, head and neck, liver or kidney cancer. CDR3s include the opening cysteine and the closing phenylalanine or tryptophan. D genes are given only for firm matches. Size tells how often a clone was seen (once, few, many) or the class of an expanded clone, and some rows leave it out.

cdr3_nt cdr3_aa v_call d_call clone_size j_call
TGTGCCAGCAGCGTAGTAGGAGGGTTTGGCGAGCAGTACTTC CASSVVGGFGEQYF TRBV9 NA NA TRBJ2-7
TGTGCCAGCAGCGCCTCCCAGGGTAAGGGTCCGTCCTACAATGAGCAGTTCTTC CASSASQGKGPSYNEQFF TRBV7-2 NA NA TRBJ2-1
TGTGCCAGCAGAAAACAGGGGTCTAAGAACACTGAAGCTTTCTTT CASRKQGSKNTEAFF TRBV6-1 TRBD1 NA TRBJ1-1
TGTGCCTGGAGTCCCGGGACAGGGTACTCTGGGGCCAACGTCCTGACTTTC CAWSPGTGYSGANVLTF TRBV30 TRBD1 NA TRBJ2-6
TGCGCCAGCAGCTTGGGGACAGGCGCCCATTCACCCCTCCACTTT CASSLGTGAHSPLHF TRBV5-1 TRBD1 NA TRBJ1-6
TGTGCCAGCAGTTCCGGGACAGGGTCCTACAATGAGCAGTTCTTC CASSSGTGSYNEQFF TRBV11-3 TRBD1 NA TRBJ2-1
TGTGCCAGCAGCCCAGGGACACAGAACACTGAAGCTTTCTTT CASSPGTQNTEAFF TRBV7-3 NA NA TRBJ1-1
TGTGCCAGCAGTGTTGGGCCGCGAAGGGAGCAGTACTTC CASSVGPRREQYF TRBV6-1 NA NA TRBJ2-7
TGTGCCAGCAGCCCCCGGGTTCGGAACACTGAAGCTTTCTTT CASSPRVRNTEAFF TRBV7-8 NA NA TRBJ1-1
TGTGCCAGCAGCGTGTCGTTCGAGAACACTGAAGCTTTCTTT CASSVSFENTEAFF TRBV9 NA NA TRBJ1-1
TGTGCCAGCAAAGTCAGGGCCGATAGCAATCAGCCCCAGCATTTT CASKVRADSNQPQHF TRBV5-5 NA NA TRBJ1-5
TGTGCCAGCAGTCTTGATCCCGGGACGGCTGAGCTCATTCAGTACTTC CASSLDPGTAELIQYF TRBV9 NA once TRBJ2-4
TGTGCCAGCAGCTTAGCCTTTGGAGGAAGGCCTGAAGCTTTCTTT CASSLAFGGRPEAFF TRBV7-2 NA NA TRBJ1-1
TGCGCCAGCAGCTCGGGACAGGTTAACACTGAAGCTTTCTTT CASSSGQVNTEAFF TRBV5-1 TRBD1 NA TRBJ1-1
TGCGCCAGCAGCCAAGACCCCAGGGGAGAGGAAGAGACCCAGTACTTC CASSQDPRGEEETQYF TRBV4-1 NA NA TRBJ2-5
TGTGCCAGTAGTGCGGGACTAGCGGGGGCGAAACCCAGGGATACGCAGTATTTT CASSAGLAGAKPRDTQYF TRBV19 TRBD2 NA TRBJ2-3
TGTGCCAGCAGAGGGAGCCCAGGAGGCTATGGCTACACCTTC CASRGSPGGYGYTF TRBV28 NA NA TRBJ1-2
TGTGCCAGCAGCCGGGGCCGATGGGATGAGCAGTTCTTC CASSRGRWDEQFF TRBV6-5 NA NA TRBJ2-1
TGTGCCATCAGTGATGGGACAGACAATCAGCCCCAGCATTTT CAISDGTDNQPQHF TRBV10-3 TRBD1 NA TRBJ1-5
TGTGCCAGCAGCCTTAGCTCCAACACTGAAGCTTTCTTT CASSLSSNTEAFF TRBV11-3 NA NA TRBJ1-1
TGTGCCAGCAGCCCAGGGACAAACCAAGAGACCCAGTACTTC CASSPGTNQETQYF TRBV7-9 NA NA TRBJ2-5
TGTGCCAGCTCACAGACAGGGGTGGAAGAAAAACTGTTTTTT CASSQTGVEEKLFF TRBV18 TRBD1 few TRBJ1-4
TGTGCCAGCAGCGTCGGCGGGGGTAGCGGCGCCTACGAGCAGTACTTC CASSVGGGSGAYEQYF TRBV9 TRBD2 NA TRBJ2-7
TGTGCCAGCAGCTTAGGGGGGTTGGCCCAGCATTTT CASSLGGLAQHF TRBV7-8 NA NA TRBJ1-5
TGCGCCAGCAGTGATTGGGGGGCGGACACTGAAGCTTTCTTT CASSDWGADTEAFF TRBV10-1 NA few TRBJ1-1
TGTGCCAGCAGCTTCCGACAGACTAGCGGGGGACACTACGAGCAGTACTTC CASSFRQTSGGHYEQYF TRBV11-2 TRBD2 NA TRBJ2-7
TGTGCCAGCAGTTCTCAGGGCTACGAGCAGTACTTC CASSSQGYEQYF TRBV7-9 NA NA TRBJ2-7